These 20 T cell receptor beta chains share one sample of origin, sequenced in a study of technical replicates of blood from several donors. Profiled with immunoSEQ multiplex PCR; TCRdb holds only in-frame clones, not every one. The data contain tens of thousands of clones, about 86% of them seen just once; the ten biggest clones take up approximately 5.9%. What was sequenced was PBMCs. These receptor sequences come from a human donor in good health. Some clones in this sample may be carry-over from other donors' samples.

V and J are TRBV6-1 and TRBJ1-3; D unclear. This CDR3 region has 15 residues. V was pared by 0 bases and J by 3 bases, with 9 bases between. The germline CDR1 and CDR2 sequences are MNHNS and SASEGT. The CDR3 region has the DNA TGTGCCAGCAGTGAAGCGCGTTTCGGTGGAAACACCATATATTTT. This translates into CASSEARFGGNTIYF.

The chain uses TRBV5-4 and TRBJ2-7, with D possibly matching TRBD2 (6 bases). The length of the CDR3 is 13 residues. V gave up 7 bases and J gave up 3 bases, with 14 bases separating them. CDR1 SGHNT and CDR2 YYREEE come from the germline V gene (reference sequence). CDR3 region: CASSEGPSYEQYF. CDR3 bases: TGTGCCAGCTCGGAGGGACCCAGCTACGAGCAGTACTTC.

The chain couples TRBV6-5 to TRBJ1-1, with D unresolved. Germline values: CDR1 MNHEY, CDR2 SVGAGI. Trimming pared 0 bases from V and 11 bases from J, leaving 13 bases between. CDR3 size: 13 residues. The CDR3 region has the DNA TGTGCCAGCAGTTACTCTGGTCGGGAATCGGCTTTCTTT. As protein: CASSYSGRESAFF.

CDR3 DNA: TGTGCCAGCAGCTCCCAACAGGGCTCCGAGCAGTACTTC. Amino acid sequence: CASSSQQGSEQYF. The rearrangement joins TRBV7-2 to TRBJ2-7, with D perhaps matching TRBD1 (6 bases). The germline CDR1 and CDR2 sequences are SGHTA and FQGNSA. The V gene lost 4 bases and the J gene lost 6 bases, with 13 bases spanning the gap. The CDR3 is 13 amino acids.

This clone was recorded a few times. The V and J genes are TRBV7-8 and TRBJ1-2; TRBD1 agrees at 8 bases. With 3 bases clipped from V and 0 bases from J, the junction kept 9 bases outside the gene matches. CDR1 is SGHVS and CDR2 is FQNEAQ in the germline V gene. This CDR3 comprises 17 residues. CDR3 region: CASSLEGRQGSNYGYTF. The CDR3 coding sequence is TGTGCCAGCAGCTTGGAGGGGAGACAGGGGTCTAACTATGGCTACACCTTC.

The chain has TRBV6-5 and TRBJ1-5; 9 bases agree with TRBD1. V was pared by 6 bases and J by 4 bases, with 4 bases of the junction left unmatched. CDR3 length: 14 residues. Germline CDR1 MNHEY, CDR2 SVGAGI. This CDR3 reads CASRPGQGNQPQHF. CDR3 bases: TGTGCCAGCAGACCGGGACAGGGAAATCAGCCCCAGCATTTT.

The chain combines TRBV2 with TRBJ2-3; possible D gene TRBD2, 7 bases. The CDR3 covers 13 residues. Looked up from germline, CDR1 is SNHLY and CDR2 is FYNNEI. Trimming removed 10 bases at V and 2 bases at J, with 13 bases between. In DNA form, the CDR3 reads TGTGCCAACGGGGGGCAGGTCACAGATACGCAGTATTTT. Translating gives CANGGQVTDTQYF.

The CDR3 DNA sequence: TGTGCCAGCTCACCACCGGGGGCTACTGAAGCTTTCTTT. It codes for CASSPPGATEAFF. This sequence joins TRBV18 and TRBJ1-1; weak D call: TRBD1 (6 bases). V was shortened by 0 bases and J by 5 bases, with 7 bases between the two germline ends. The CDR3 spans 13 residues. Germline V gene lookup returns CDR1 KGHSH and CDR2 LQKENI.

This CDR3 is CASSPVPDRGRETQYF. CDR3 sequence (DNA): TGTGCCAGCAGCCCTGTCCCGGACAGGGGGCGAGAGACCCAGTACTTC. The genes are TRBV7-6 and TRBJ2-5, with 11 bases fitting TRBD1. V shed 5 bases, J shed 4 bases, and the junction held 9 bases outside the gene matches. The CDR3 is 16 residues long. Per germline, CDR1 SGHVS and CDR2 FNYEAQ.

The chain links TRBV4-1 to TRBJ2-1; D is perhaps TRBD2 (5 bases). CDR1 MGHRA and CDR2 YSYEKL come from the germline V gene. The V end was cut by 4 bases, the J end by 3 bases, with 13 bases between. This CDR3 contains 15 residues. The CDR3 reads CASSPTRNIYNEQFF. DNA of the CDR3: TGCGCCAGCAGCCCTACTAGAAACATCTACAATGAGCAGTTCTTC.

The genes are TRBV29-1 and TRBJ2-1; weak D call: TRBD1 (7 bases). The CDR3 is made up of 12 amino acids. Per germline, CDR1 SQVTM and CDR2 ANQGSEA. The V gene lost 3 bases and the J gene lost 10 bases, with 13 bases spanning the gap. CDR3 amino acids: CSVDTGAGEQFF. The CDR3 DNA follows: TGCAGCGTTGACACAGGGGCGGGGGAGCAGTTCTTC.

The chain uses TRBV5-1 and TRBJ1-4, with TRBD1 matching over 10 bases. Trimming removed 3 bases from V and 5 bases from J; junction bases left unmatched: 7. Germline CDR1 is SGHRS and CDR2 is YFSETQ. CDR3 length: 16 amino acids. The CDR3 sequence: CASSSYRDRGNEKLFF. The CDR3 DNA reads TGCGCCAGCAGCTCCTACCGGGACAGGGGAAATGAAAAACTGTTTTTT.

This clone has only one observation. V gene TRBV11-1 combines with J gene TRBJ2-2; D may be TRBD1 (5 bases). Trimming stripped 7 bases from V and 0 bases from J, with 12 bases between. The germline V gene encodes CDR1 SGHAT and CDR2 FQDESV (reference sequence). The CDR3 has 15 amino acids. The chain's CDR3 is CASNKGLANTGELFF. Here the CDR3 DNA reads TGTGCCAGCAATAAGGGGCTAGCGAACACCGGGGAGCTGTTTTTT.

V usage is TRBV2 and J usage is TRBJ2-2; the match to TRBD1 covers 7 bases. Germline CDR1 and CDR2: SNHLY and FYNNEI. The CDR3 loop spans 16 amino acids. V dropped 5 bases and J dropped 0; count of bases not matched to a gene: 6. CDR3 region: CASSPKTGSNTGELFF. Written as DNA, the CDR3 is TGTGCCAGCAGTCCTAAGACAGGGTCGAACACCGGGGAGCTGTTTTTT.

CDR3 region: CASSSQPNSPQYF. In DNA, the CDR3 is TGTGCCAGCAGCTCACAACCTAACAGTCCGCAGTACTTC. The gene calls are TRBV11-3 and TRBJ2-7; D gene ambiguous. The V end lost 4 bases, the J end lost 9 bases, and 16 bases lay between the germline ends. Germline lookup yields CDR1 SGHNT and CDR2 YENEEA. This CDR3 is 13 amino acids long.

The chain's CDR3 is CASSQARSSGAHEQYF. The CDR3 DNA is TGTGCCAGCAGCCAAGCCAGGTCTAGCGGGGCCCACGAGCAGTACTTC. The chain carries TRBV14 and TRBJ2-7; TRBD2 matches 9 bases. With 1 base clipped from V and 5 bases from J, the junction kept 9 bases outside the gene matches. The germline gives CDR1 SGHDN, CDR2 FVKESK. CDR3 length: 16 residues.

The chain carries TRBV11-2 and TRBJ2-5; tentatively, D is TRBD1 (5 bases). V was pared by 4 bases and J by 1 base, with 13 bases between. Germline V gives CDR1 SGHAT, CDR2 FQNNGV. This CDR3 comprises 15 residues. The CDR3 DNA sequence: TGTGCCAGCAGCTCCAATCGACAGAGCCAAGAGACCCAGTACTTC. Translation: CASSSNRQSQETQYF.

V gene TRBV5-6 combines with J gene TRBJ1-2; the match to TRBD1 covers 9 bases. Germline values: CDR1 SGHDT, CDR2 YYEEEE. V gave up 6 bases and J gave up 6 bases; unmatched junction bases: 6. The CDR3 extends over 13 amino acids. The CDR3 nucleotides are TGTGCCAGCATCAAACGACAGGGGGATGGCTACACCTTC. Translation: CASIKRQGDGYTF.

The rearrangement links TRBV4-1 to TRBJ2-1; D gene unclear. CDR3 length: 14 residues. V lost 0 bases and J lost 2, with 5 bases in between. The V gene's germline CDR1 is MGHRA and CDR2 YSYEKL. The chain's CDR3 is CASSQDPAYNEQFF. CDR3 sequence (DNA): TGCGCCAGCAGCCAAGATCCAGCCTACAATGAGCAGTTCTTC.

CDR3 DNA sequence: TGTGCCAGCAACCGTATACAGGGGAACACTGAAGCTTTCTTT. Translating it yields CASNRIQGNTEAFF. This chain connects TRBV7-8 to TRBJ1-1; D perhaps matches TRBD1 (6 bases). Trimming shortened V by 7 bases and J by 1 base, and 13 bases separated the two germline ends. Germline V CDR1 and CDR2: SGHVS, FQNEAQ. The CDR3 spans 14 residues.